What follows are 32 T cell receptor beta chains derived from one specimen sequenced in a study of blood T cell repertoires in COVID-19. The assay was immunoSEQ multiplex PCR, and TCRdb's table has in-frame clones only and misses some. The sample includes 150,000 to 200,000 clones, roughly four fifths seen only once; the top ten take approximately 10%. Sequencing input: PBMCs or T cells enriched from blood (not recorded which). The receptors originated from a man aged 40-55 years who had recovered from COVID-19.

The rearrangement links TRBV5-1 to TRBJ1-1; tentatively, D is TRBD1 (6 bases). Germline CDR1 SGHRS, CDR2 YFSETQ. The CDR3 totals 14 residues. The V end was cut by 5 bases, the J end by 0 bases, with 11 bases between. Here the CDR3 DNA reads TGCGCCAGCAGTTACAGGGTTCTGAACACTGAAGCTTTCTTT. Protein sequence: CASSYRVLNTEAFF.

The chain couples TRBV10-3 to TRBJ1-2, with TRBD1 matching over 7 bases. After removal of 5 bases from V and 6 bases from J, the junction contained 9 bases not matched to a gene. The CDR3 length is 14 residues. Germline V gene data show CDR1 as ENHRY and CDR2 as SYGVKD. CDR3 bases: TGTGCCATCAGTTTGACAGGGAAGAGAGATGGCTACACCTTC. This gives the protein CAISLTGKRDGYTF.

This chain joins TRBV27 and TRBJ2-5, with 7 bases lining up with TRBD1. J lost 3 bases, V lost 5 bases, and 9 bases had no gene match. This CDR3 has 15 amino acids. Per germline, CDR1 MNHEY and CDR2 SMNVEV (reference sequence). The CDR3 region has the DNA TGTGCCAGCAGTCCAATACCGGGACAGAAAGAGACCCAGTACTTC. It specifies CASSPIPGQKETQYF.

CDR3 coding DNA: TGTGCCAGTAGTGCCGGCCCAGGGCCCCAGCATTTT. Protein: CASSAGPGPQHF. The J gene is TRBJ1-5, the V gene TRBV19; D gene ambiguous. The germline V gene has CDR1 LNHDA and CDR2 SQIVND (reference sequence). The CDR3 extends over 12 amino acids. Trimming left V 5 bases short and J 9 bases short, with 11 bases between.

This chain links TRBV19 with TRBJ1-1, with a possible D match to TRBD1 (6 bases). CDR3 length equals 14 residues. V was trimmed by 3 bases and J by 6 bases, leaving 14 bases between them. CDR1 is LNHDA and CDR2 is SQIVND in the germline V gene (reference sequence). The CDR3 protein is CASSIAAGAPEAFF. For the CDR3, the DNA is TGTGCCAGTAGTATTGCGGCAGGGGCCCCTGAAGCTTTCTTT.

The CDR3 sequence is CASSFKGQGVDEQYF. CDR3 DNA sequence: TGTGCCAGCAGTTTTAAGGGACAGGGGGTTGACGAGCAGTACTTC. V is TRBV6-5 and J is TRBJ2-7, with TRBD1 matching over 11 bases. Looked up from germline, CDR1 is MNHEY and CDR2 is SVGAGI. The CDR3 loop spans 15 amino acids. V was clipped by 4 bases and J by 5 bases; unmatched bases: 7.

V and J are TRBV9 and TRBJ1-4; TRBD1 is a possible D gene (5 bases). The CDR3 is 14 amino acids. Trimming removed 4 bases from V and 7 bases from J, with 14 bases in between. Germline V gives CDR1 SGDLS, CDR2 YYNGEE. The CDR3 DNA follows: TGTGCCAGCAGCCCCGGGACTAATATTGAAAAACTGTTTTTT. Translated, it gives CASSPGTNIEKLFF.

The rearrangement uses TRBV28 and TRBJ2-2, with D hard to call. The CDR3 totals 11 residues. Trimming took off 3 bases at V and 10 bases at J, with 6 bases between the two ends. Germline CDR1 MDHEN, CDR2 SYDVKM. CDR3 loop: CASSLREELFF. The CDR3 DNA follows: TGTGCCAGCAGTTTGCGAGAGGAGCTGTTTTTT.

The chain couples TRBV5-6 to TRBJ1-2; 7 positions match TRBD1. Per the germline V gene, CDR1 is SGHDT and CDR2 is YYEEEE. The CDR3 is 13 amino acids. With 3 bases clipped from V and 7 bases from J, the junction kept 6 bases outside the gene matches. The CDR3 reads CASSSPRGTGYTF. The CDR3 DNA follows: TGTGCCAGCAGCTCCCCCAGGGGGACTGGCTACACCTTC.

The V and J genes are TRBV7-3 and TRBJ2-1; 10 bases fit TRBD2. Trimming removed 0 bases from V and 10 bases from J; junction bases left unmatched: 6. The CDR3 is 15 residues long. The germline V gene encodes CDR1 SGHTA and CDR2 FQGTGA. This chain's CDR3 is CASSLTQAGGPEQFF. The DNA for the CDR3 is TGTGCCAGCAGCTTAACCCAAGCGGGAGGGCCCGAGCAGTTCTTC.

This clone was seen a few times. The rearrangement uses TRBV7-2 and TRBJ1-6; 7 nucleotides line up with TRBD1. Germline-derived CDR1 and CDR2 are SGHTA and FQGNSA. Trimming cost V 5 bases and J 4 bases; bases outside gene matches: 8. This CDR3 has 16 residues. This CDR3 is CASSGSGTEYNSPLHF. In DNA, the CDR3 is TGTGCCAGCAGCGGTTCGGGGACAGAGTATAATTCACCCCTCCACTTT.

The chain carries TRBV5-6 and TRBJ2-2, with TRBD1 matching over 9 bases. This CDR3 is 16 amino acids long. In germline, CDR1 is SGHDT, CDR2 YYEEEE. Trimming cost V 4 bases and J 3 bases; bases outside gene matches: 7. The CDR3 here is CASSRGDRVDTGELFF. The CDR3 nucleotides read TGTGCCAGCAGCCGAGGGGACAGGGTTGACACCGGGGAGCTGTTTTTT. Full variable domain (remainder filled in from reference TRBV5-6 and TRBJ2-2): DAGVTQSPTHLIKTRGQQVTLRCSPKSGHDTVSWYQQALGQGPQFIFQYYEEEERQRGNFPDRFSGHQFPNYSSELNVNALLLGDSALYLCASSRGDRVDTGELFFGEGSRLTVL.

CDR3 DNA sequence: TGTGCCAGCAGTTACTCGTTGCGCAAAACCCACACAGATACGCAGTATTTT. Translation gives CASSYSLRKTHTDTQYF. V gene TRBV6-2 or TRBV6-3 combines with J gene TRBJ2-3; no reliable D call. There are 17 residues in the CDR3. Trimming took off 0 bases at V and 2 bases at J, with 15 bases between the two ends. Germline CDR1 is MNHEY and CDR2 is SVGEGT.

This clone was recorded a few times. The chain recombines TRBV25-1 with TRBJ1-6, with 7 nucleotides matching TRBD1. The trim removed 6 bases at V and 5 bases at J, leaving 4 bases unmatched. Germline loops: CDR1 MGHDK, CDR2 SYGVNS. The length of the CDR3 is 14 residues. In nucleotides, the CDR3 is TGTGCCAGCAGAAGGGACAGCCATAATTCACCCCTCCACTTT. Translated: CASRRDSHNSPLHF.

V usage is TRBV7-3 and J usage is TRBJ1-2; 7 bases agree with TRBD1. Germline values: CDR1 SGHTA, CDR2 FQGTGA. The CDR3 has 13 residues. The trim removed 5 bases at V and 3 bases at J, leaving 3 bases unmatched. In DNA, the CDR3 is TGTGCCAGCAGCCGACAGGGTGACTATGGCTACACCTTC. As protein: CASSRQGDYGYTF.

This clone has only a few counts. In the same sample, other DNA sequences code for this CDR3. J is TRBJ2-5 and V is TRBV5-1, with 10 positions matching TRBD2. The V gene end was trimmed by 3 bases and the J gene end by 1 base; junction bases not matched to a gene: 3. The CDR3 loop spans 15 amino acids. Germline assignment: CDR1 SGHRS and CDR2 YFSETQ. CDR3 loop: CASSSSGRGQETQYF. The CDR3, as DNA: TGCGCCAGCAGCTCTAGCGGGAGAGGCCAAGAGACCCAGTACTTC. Full variable domain (remainder filled in from reference TRBV5-1 and TRBJ2-5): KAGVTQTPRYLIKTRGQQVTLSCSPISGHRSVSWYQQTPGQGLQFLFEYFSETQRNKGNFPGRFSGRQFSNSRSEMNVSTLELGDSALYLCASSSSGRGQETQYFGPGTRLLVL.

The chain uses TRBV7-2 and TRBJ1-5; D remains ambiguous. Germline V gene data show CDR1 as SGHTA and CDR2 as FQGNSA. V gave up 4 bases and J gave up 4 bases, with 14 bases separating them. The CDR3 contains 15 residues. In DNA form, the CDR3 reads TGTGCCAGCAGCTCCCGGACGGGAATGAATCAGCCCCAGCATTTT. This encodes CASSSRTGMNQPQHF.

The chain links TRBV6-1 to TRBJ2-3; 8 nucleotides match TRBD2. The V gene's germline CDR1 is MNHNS and CDR2 SASEGT. Trimming removed 2 bases from V and 6 bases from J; junction bases left unmatched: 7. This CDR3 spans 15 amino acids. The DNA for the CDR3 is TGTGCCAGCAGTGAAACGGGACTAGAAGCGGATACGCAGTATTTT. Its protein product is CASSETGLEADTQYF.

This chain links TRBV6-2 or TRBV6-3 with TRBJ2-1, with TRBD2 matching 9 bases. Per the germline V gene, CDR1 is MNHEY and CDR2 is SVGEGT. The CDR3 sequence is 19 residues long. V dropped 4 bases and J dropped 0; count of bases not matched to a gene: 13. The CDR3 spells CASSFPDSTSGSSYNEQFF. The CDR3 bases are TGTGCCAGCAGTTTCCCAGACTCGACTAGCGGAAGCTCCTACAATGAGCAGTTCTTC.

The rearrangement links TRBV10-1 to TRBJ2-1; the D gene is possibly TRBD2 (5 bases). Between the trimmed V and J ends, which lost 2 bases and 8 bases, there was a span of 13 bases. Germline assignment: CDR1 WNHNN and CDR2 SYGVQD (reference sequence). The CDR3 has 14 residues. CDR3 bases: TGCGCCAGCAGTGAGGCGGGCTGGGCTCATGAGCAGTTCTTC. This encodes CASSEAGWAHEQFF.

The chain links TRBV9 to TRBJ2-7; 7 bases align to TRBD2. Germline CDR1 reads SGDLS; CDR2 reads YYNGEE. The CDR3 covers 14 residues. The ends lost 0 bases at V and 4 bases at J; junction bases unmatched: 4. The CDR3, as DNA: TGTGCCAGCAGCGTAGATGGGACTACGTACGAGCAGTACTTC. Encoded protein: CASSVDGTTYEQYF. The entire variable domain, with the rest obtained from reference TRBV9 and TRBJ2-7, is as follows: DSGVTQTPKHLITATGQRVTLRCSPRSGDLSVYWYQQSLDQGLQFLIQYYNGEERAKGNILERFSAQQFPDLHSELNLSSLELGDSALYFCASSVDGTTYEQYFGPGTRLTVT.

V is TRBV11-3 and J is TRBJ1-6; D is possibly TRBD1 (6 bases). Trimming pared 3 bases from V and 5 bases from J, leaving 8 bases between. Per germline, CDR1 SGHNT and CDR2 YENEEA. This CDR3 is built from 14 residues. The CDR3 coding sequence is TGTGCCAGCAGCTTGGACAGTGATAATTCACCCCTCCACTTT. Its protein is CASSLDSDNSPLHF.

V and J are TRBV24-1 and TRBJ1-1; 12 bases align to TRBD1. Unmatched junction bases numbered 11, after V lost 2 bases and J lost 2 bases. The CDR3 has 19 amino acids. Germline values: CDR1 KGHDR, CDR2 SFDVKD. CDR3 sequence: CATSDSGGGTGGDNTEAFF. As DNA, the CDR3 is TGTGCCACCAGTGATTCAGGGGGCGGGACAGGGGGCGATAACACTGAAGCTTTCTTT.

The chain employs TRBV2 and TRBJ1-2; TRBD1 agrees at 12 bases. The CDR3 spans 14 residues. Germline lookup yields CDR1 SNHLY and CDR2 FYNNEI. The J segment lost 7 bases and the V segment lost 7 bases, leaving 7 bases of the junction unmatched. The CDR3 DNA reads TGTGCCAGCAAGAGGGACAGGGGGCGTGGTGGCTACACCTTC. Its protein product is CASKRDRGRGGYTF.

The V gene is TRBV7-3, the J gene TRBJ2-1; 12 bases map to TRBD2. The CDR3 loop spans 14 amino acids. V lost 4 bases and J lost 7; bases outside the gene matches: 2. Germline assignment: CDR1 SGHTA and CDR2 FQGTGA. For the CDR3, the DNA is TGTGCCAGCAGCTCGACTAGCGGGAGTAATGAGCAGTTCTTC. Translating it yields CASSSTSGSNEQFF.

This chain joins TRBV7-2 and TRBJ2-7; D is possibly TRBD2 (5 bases). Germline V gene lookup returns CDR1 SGHTA and CDR2 FQGNSA. The CDR3 extends over 14 amino acids. V was clipped by 2 bases and J by 2 bases, with 10 bases between them. The CDR3 sequence: CASSLSPGTYEQYV. The CDR3 DNA reads as TGTGCCAGCAGCTTAAGTCCGGGGACCTACGAGCAGTACGTC.

The chain carries TRBV7-9 and TRBJ1-1; D remains ambiguous. With 2 bases removed from V and 1 base from J, the gap between germline ends came to 8 bases. CDR1 and CDR2 (germline): SEHNR, FQNEAQ (reference sequence). This CDR3 is built from 14 residues. The CDR3 DNA reads TGTGCCAGCAGCTTAACGTCCGGGAACACTGAAGCTTTCTTT. It specifies CASSLTSGNTEAFF. Supplemented by reference TRBV7-9 and TRBJ1-1, the full variable domain reads DTGVSQNPRHKITKRGQNVTFRCDPISEHNRLYWYRQTLGQGPEFLTYFQNEAQLEKSRLLSDRFSAERPKGSFSTLEIQRTEQGDSAMYLCASSLTSGNTEAFFGQGTRLTVV.

This chain joins TRBV3-1 (or the pseudogene TRBV3-2) and TRBJ2-3; unclear D gene. V dropped 2 bases and J dropped 6 bases, with 12 bases sitting between them. The CDR3 is 14 amino acids. The V gene's germline CDR1 is LGHDT and CDR2 YNNKEL (reference sequence). The CDR3: CASSQFAVVDTQYF. The CDR3 nucleotides are TGTGCCAGCAGCCAATTCGCGGTGGTGGATACGCAGTATTTT.

The CDR3, as DNA: TGTGCCACCAGTGATCCCGGGACAGGGATTTACAATGAGCAGTTCTTC. Amino acid sequence: CATSDPGTGIYNEQFF. V usage is TRBV24-1 and J usage is TRBJ2-1; 9 bases match TRBD1. Germline CDR1 is KGHDR and CDR2 is SFDVKD. The V gene end was trimmed by 3 bases and the J gene end by 4 bases; junction bases not matched to a gene: 6. This CDR3 region has 16 residues.

The chain is built from TRBV7-8 and TRBJ2-3, with 11 bases fitting TRBD1. V dropped 5 bases and J dropped 6; count of bases not matched to a gene: 7. CDR3 length equals 15 residues. Germline CDR1 SGHVS, CDR2 FQNEAQ. The CDR3 DNA reads as TGTGCCAGCAGCCGAAGGACAGGGGGCGACGATACGCAGTATTTT. Residues: CASSRRTGGDDTQYF.

The rearrangement links TRBV27 to TRBJ1-1; tentative D call: TRBD1 (5 bases). There are 14 residues in the CDR3. From germline, CDR1 is MNHEY and CDR2 SMNVEV (reference sequence). Trimming shortened V by 7 bases and J by 2 bases, and 14 bases separated the two germline ends. The CDR3 sequence is CASTPGGENTEAFF. CDR3 coding DNA: TGTGCCAGCACCCCGGGAGGGGAAAACACTGAAGCTTTCTTT.

The V gene is TRBV7-2, the J gene TRBJ1-2; tentative D call: TRBD1 (5 bases). This CDR3 spans 14 amino acids. Germline V gene lookup returns CDR1 SGHTA and CDR2 FQGNSA. Deletions cut 7 bases from V and 0 bases from J, with 12 bases between. This CDR3 reads CASTAGLTNYGYTF. The CDR3 region has the DNA TGTGCCAGCACGGCGGGACTAACTAACTATGGCTACACCTTC.